This TCR beta chain was captured by sequencing in a study of cytomegalovirus exposure and HLA in healthy donors. For the study at large: Across under 450 genotyped donors, over 70% landed in the Caucasian-associated ancestry cluster.

Regarding this clone: Its antigen is not identified.

General study points: Links to common viral pathogens appeared, in a later analysis, for several of the most significant clusters. TCR beta V- and J-gene trimming, according to a later analysis, was linked to a missense DCLRE1C variant. It was in a later analysis that TCR association rates were seen to vary by HLA locus, highest for DRB1 and lowest for HLA-C.

V gave up 2 bases and J gave up 7 bases; unmatched junction bases: 5. CDR3 length: 15 residues. Germline V lookup: CDR1 SGDLS, CDR2 YYNGEE. The PCR was carried out with 60 Vbeta primers and 13 Jbeta primers. TCRdb's copy holds only in-frame clones and misses some; the assay was immunoSEQ multiplex PCR. The table shows 100,000 to 150,000 clones, with around four fifths occurring only once. The chain recombines TRBV9 with TRBJ2-4; 11 bases map to TRBD2. This clonotype originated in a man aged 18 to 30 in good health and CMV-seropositive. Source material: PBMCs. Here the CDR3 reads CASSVSGGALNIQYF. CDR3 nucleotides: TGTGCCAGCAGCGTTAGCGGGGGGGCCTTGAACATTCAGTACTTC.